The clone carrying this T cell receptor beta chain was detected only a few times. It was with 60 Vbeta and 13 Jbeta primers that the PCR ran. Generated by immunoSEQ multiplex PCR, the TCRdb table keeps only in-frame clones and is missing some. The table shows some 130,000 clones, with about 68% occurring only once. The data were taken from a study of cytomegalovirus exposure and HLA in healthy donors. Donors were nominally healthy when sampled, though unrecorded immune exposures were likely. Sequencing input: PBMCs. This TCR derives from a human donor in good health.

CDR3 sequence reads: CASSPDRENQPQHF. For the CDR3, the DNA is TGTGCCAGCAGCCCCGACAGGGAAAATCAGCCCCAGCATTTT. The chain carries TRBV4-2 and TRBJ1-5; 7 bases align to TRBD1. Germline values: CDR1 LGHNA, CDR2 YNFKEQ. The ends lost 4 bases at V and 4 bases at J; junction bases unmatched: 4. The CDR3 has 14 amino acids.